This T cell receptor beta chain was recovered during a study of cytomegalovirus exposure and HLA in healthy donors. Study-level findings and limits: Most of the TCR beta V segments (in an earlier analysis) were productive either about 87% or about 30% of the time. Presence/absence results assume similar sequencing depth per donor, which may not hold. Among the sequence variants, a highly shared cluster was likely an artifact of sequencing. The authors listed roughly 150 TCR beta chains as cytomegalovirus-associated.

PCR used 60 Vbeta primers and 13 Jbeta primers. Sequenced by immunoSEQ multiplex PCR; TCRdb stores in-frame clones only, minus some. Of 130,000 to 150,000 clones listed, 79% are singletons. Germline V CDR1 and CDR2: MGHRA, YSYEKL. V was shortened by 0 bases and J by 7 bases, with 15 bases between the two germline ends. The CDR3 totals 16 residues. About this clone itself: Its antigen is as yet unknown.

The V call is TRBV4-1, the J call TRBJ1-4; D unresolved. The sample comprised PBMCs. This TCR was sampled from a woman in her 40s in good health and CMV-seropositive. CDR3 DNA sequence: TGCGCCAGCAGCCAAGAGGCCGCCGGGGTTCGTGAAAAACTGTTTTTT. Encoded protein: CASSQEAAGVREKLFF.